A selection of T cell receptor beta chains follows, all from one sample in a study of shared clonotypes between healthy human individuals. TCRdb's table, derived via immunoSEQ multiplex PCR, lists solely in-frame clones and lacks some. The top ten clones hold 0.13% of a sample with 2 million to 2.5 million clones, 95% of them seen once. Sequenced input: naive CD4+ T cells sorted from blood. Receptor source: a man younger than 35 in good health. Each CDR3 is given with its conserved first and last residue. The D gene is left open where the match is weak. Size is stated for part of the rows, as once, few or many counts, or as a class when the clone is expanded.

clone_size d_call j_call v_call cdr3_nt cdr3_aa
NA NA TRBJ1-2 TRBV5-4 TGTGCCAGCAGCTTGAGGGGGACTAACTATGGCTACACCTTC CASSLRGTNYGYTF
NA NA TRBJ1-5 TRBV9 TGTGCCAGCAGCCCGAATCCGGGGCCGGGCAATCAGCCCCAGCATTTT CASSPNPGPGNQPQHF
NA TRBD2 TRBJ2-1 TRBV19 TGTGCCAGTAGTAAGCGATTGGGACTATCCTACAATGAGCAGTTCTTC CASSKRLGLSYNEQFF
few NA TRBJ1-5 TRBV28 TGTGCCAGCAGTTTACCAGGGTACAATCAGCCCCAGCATTTT CASSLPGYNQPQHF
once NA TRBJ1-1 TRBV6-5 TGTGCCAGCAGATTCGGAGGGTACCCTGAAGCTTTCTTT CASRFGGYPEAFF
NA NA TRBJ2-1 TRBV28 TGTGCCAGCAGTTCCCCGTACGTGTCGGGGGAACTCAATGAGCAGTTCTTC CASSSPYVSGELNEQFF
NA NA TRBJ1-4 TRBV6-5 TGTGCCAGCAGTTCCCTTCGGGGGAAAGGTGAAAAACTGTTTTTT CASSSLRGKGEKLFF
NA NA TRBJ1-2 TRBV6-5 TGTGCCAGCAGTTCCCCCAGCAGTCCCTATGGCTACACCTTC CASSSPSSPYGYTF
NA TRBD1 TRBJ2-5 TRBV7-2 TGTGCCAGCAGCTTAGCTAGGGGGCAGTGGGAGACCCAGTACTTC CASSLARGQWETQYF
NA TRBD1 TRBJ1-1 TRBV6-5 TGTGCCAGCAGTTGGTCGACAGGGGGCAACACTGAAGCTTTCTTT CASSWSTGGNTEAFF
NA NA TRBJ1-6 TRBV6-5 TGTGCCAGCAGTTACTCACTACAGGGAGGTTCACCCCTCCACTTT CASSYSLQGGSPLHF